The 14 T cell receptor beta chains given below trace back to one sample, sequenced in a study of T cell changes during pregnancy in multiple sclerosis. Produced via immunoSEQ multiplex PCR; TCRdb's table is partial and in-frame only. The table has some 120,000 clones, 92% seen once. Sample: peripheral blood, taken in the third trimester of pregnancy. The receptors were gathered from a female donor with multiple sclerosis, enrolled in a pregnancy study.

The V gene is TRBV5-1, the J gene TRBJ2-1; 16 bases match TRBD2. Germline V CDR1 and CDR2: SGHRS, YFSETQ. With 6 bases clipped from V and 10 bases from J, the junction kept 16 bases outside the gene matches. The CDR3 length is 18 residues. The CDR3 DNA reads as TGCGCCAGCACCGGGACTAGCGGGGGGGCCGATCCCTTCGGGGAGCAGTTCTTC. Its translation: CASTGTSGGADPFGEQFF.

A single count supports this clone. The chain couples TRBV6-1 to TRBJ1-1, with a possible D match to TRBD1 (5 bases). Trimming cost V 7 bases and J 0 bases, with 9 bases left between them. The CDR3 runs to 13 residues. Germline loops: CDR1 MNHNS, CDR2 SASEGT. CDR3 nucleotide sequence: TGTGCCAGCACCAGGGAAATGAACACTGAAGCTTTCTTT. This translates into CASTREMNTEAFF.

The chain carries TRBV6-1 and TRBJ1-1; D call uncertain. Looked up from germline, CDR1 is MNHNS and CDR2 is SASEGT. The CDR3 extends over 14 amino acids. The V end was cut by 2 bases, the J end by 4 bases, with 11 bases between. The chain's CDR3 is CASSELWGGTEAFF. The CDR3 region has the DNA TGTGCCAGCAGTGAATTGTGGGGAGGCACTGAAGCTTTCTTT.

This chain joins TRBV6-1 and TRBJ2-1; 7 nucleotides align to TRBD2. Germline CDR1 and CDR2: MNHNS and SASEGT. The CDR3 totals 14 residues. Trimming cost V 5 bases and J 4 bases; bases outside gene matches: 5. For the CDR3, the DNA is TGTGCCAGCAGTTCTCGGACTAGTTACAATGAGCAGTTCTTC. Translation gives CASSSRTSYNEQFF.

This chain connects TRBV2 to TRBJ1-1; maybe TRBD1 (5 bases). The CDR3 extends over 14 amino acids. V lost 6 bases and J lost 5, with 16 bases in between. CDR1 is SNHLY, CDR2 FYNNEI, per germline. Here the CDR3 DNA reads TGTGCCAGCAGGGGGTTGGGGGAGGAAACTGAAGCTTTCTTT. The encoded protein is CASRGLGEETEAFF.

The genes are TRBV5-1 and TRBJ2-2; no firm D call. The germline V gene has CDR1 SGHRS and CDR2 YFSETQ. The CDR3 loop spans 16 amino acids. V lost 4 bases and J lost 0, with 13 bases in between. The CDR3 DNA follows: TGCGCCAGCAGCGCGATCCAGGTCTCGAACACCGGGGAGCTGTTTTTT. Its protein is CASSAIQVSNTGELFF.

The gene calls are TRBV7-3 and TRBJ2-2, with D uncertain. The CDR3 covers 12 residues. From germline, CDR1 is SGHTA and CDR2 FQGTGA. V was shortened by 6 bases and J by 4 bases, with 6 bases between the two germline ends. CDR3 in amino acids: CASSSSTGELFF. Here the CDR3 DNA reads TGTGCCAGCAGTTCCTCCACCGGGGAGCTGTTTTTT.

The rearrangement links TRBV5-1 to TRBJ2-7; D may be TRBD1 (5 bases). Germline-derived CDR1 and CDR2 are SGHRS and YFSETQ. This CDR3 has 15 amino acids. V was trimmed by 1 base and J by 1 base, leaving 12 bases between them. CDR3 amino acids: CASSLSGAASYEQYF. CDR3 DNA: TGCGCCAGCAGCTTGAGTGGGGCAGCTTCCTACGAGCAGTACTTC.

The chain links TRBV7-2 to TRBJ2-5, with TRBD1 matching 8 bases. Germline values: CDR1 SGHTA, CDR2 FQGNSA. CDR3 length: 14 residues. Trimming cost V 5 bases and J 5 bases; bases outside gene matches: 7. The CDR3 spells CASSPQGGGETQYF. CDR3 DNA sequence: TGTGCCAGCAGCCCACAGGGGGGCGGGGAGACCCAGTACTTC.

The rearrangement joins TRBV7-7 to TRBJ2-1, with 7 bases that match TRBD2. The CDR3 has 13 amino acids. Germline V lookup: CDR1 SSHAT, CDR2 FNYEAQ (reference sequence). V trimming: 1 base; J trimming: 6 bases; junction bases outside the gene matches: 0. In nucleotides, the CDR3 is TGTGCCAGCAGCTTAGGGACTAGCAATGAGCAGTTCTTC. Its protein product is CASSLGTSNEQFF.

The J gene is TRBJ2-7, the V gene TRBV7-6; 12 positions match TRBD2. CDR1 is SGHVS, CDR2 FNYEAQ, per germline. This CDR3 is built from 18 residues. The ends lost 0 bases at V and 3 bases at J; junction bases unmatched: 9. CDR3 bases: TGTGCCAGCAGCTTAGCAGCTAGCGGGGGGGCCCAATACTACGAGCAGTACTTC. Translation gives CASSLAASGGAQYYEQYF.

The chain uses TRBV15 and TRBJ2-2; D perhaps matches TRBD2 (5 bases). The V and J ends lost 1 base and 9 bases respectively, with 6 bases between them. Germline lookup yields CDR1 LNHNV and CDR2 YYDKDF (reference sequence). This CDR3 comprises 12 residues. The CDR3 here is CATSRVGRELFF. DNA of the CDR3: TGTGCCACCAGCAGAGTCGGGAGGGAGCTGTTTTTT.

The chain uses TRBV6-5 and TRBJ2-1; D call uncertain. V dropped 6 bases and J dropped 0 bases, with 12 bases sitting between them. CDR3 length: 15 amino acids. Germline values: CDR1 MNHEY, CDR2 SVGAGI. In DNA, the CDR3 is TGTGCCAGCAGCCTTACCTCCTACTCCTACAATGAGCAGTTCTTC. It codes for CASSLTSYSYNEQFF.

The V call is TRBV11-2, the J call TRBJ2-1, with 10 bases identical to TRBD1. The CDR3 sequence is 13 residues long. In germline, CDR1 is SGHAT, CDR2 FQNNGV. Trimming removed 5 bases from V and 9 bases from J; junction bases left unmatched: 4. In DNA, the CDR3 is TGTGCCAGCAGCCCGTGGACAGGGGGTGAGCAGTTCTTC. Its translation: CASSPWTGGEQFF. Drawing the rest from reference TRBV11-2 and TRBJ2-1, the complete variable domain is EAGVAQSPRYKIIEKRQSVAFWCNPISGHATLYWYQQILGQGPKLLIQFQNNGVVDDSQLPKDRFSAERLKGVDSTLKIQPAKLEDSAVYLCASSPWTGGEQFFGPGTRLTVL.